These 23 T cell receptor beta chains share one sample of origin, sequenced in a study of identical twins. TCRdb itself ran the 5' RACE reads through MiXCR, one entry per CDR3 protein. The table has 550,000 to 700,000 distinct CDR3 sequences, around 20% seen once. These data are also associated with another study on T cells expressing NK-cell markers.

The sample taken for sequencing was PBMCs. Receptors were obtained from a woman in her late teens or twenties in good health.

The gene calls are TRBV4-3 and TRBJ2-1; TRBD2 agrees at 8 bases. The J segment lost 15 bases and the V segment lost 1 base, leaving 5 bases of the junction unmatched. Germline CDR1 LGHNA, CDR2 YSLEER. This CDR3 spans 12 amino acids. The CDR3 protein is CASSQGAGVWFF. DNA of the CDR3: TGCGCCAGCAGCCAAGGAGCGGGAGTGTGGTTCTTC.

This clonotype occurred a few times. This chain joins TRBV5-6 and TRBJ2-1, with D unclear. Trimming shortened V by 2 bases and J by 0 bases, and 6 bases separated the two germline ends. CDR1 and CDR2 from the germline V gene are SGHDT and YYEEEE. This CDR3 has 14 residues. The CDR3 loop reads CASSFGFSYNEQFF. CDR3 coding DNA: TGTGCCAGCAGCTTTGGGTTCTCCTACAATGAGCAGTTCTTC. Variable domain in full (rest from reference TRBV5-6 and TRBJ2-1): DAGVTQSPTHLIKTRGQQVTLRCSPKSGHDTVSWYQQALGQGPQFIFQYYEEEERQRGNFPDRFSGHQFPNYSSELNVNALLLGDSALYLCASSFGFSYNEQFFGPGTRLTVL.

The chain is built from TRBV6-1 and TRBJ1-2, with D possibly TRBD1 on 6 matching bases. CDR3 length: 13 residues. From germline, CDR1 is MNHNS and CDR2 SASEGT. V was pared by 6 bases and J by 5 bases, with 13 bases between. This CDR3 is CASSWQGWYGYTF. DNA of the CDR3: TGTGCCAGCAGCTGGCAGGGGTGGTATGGCTACACCTTC.

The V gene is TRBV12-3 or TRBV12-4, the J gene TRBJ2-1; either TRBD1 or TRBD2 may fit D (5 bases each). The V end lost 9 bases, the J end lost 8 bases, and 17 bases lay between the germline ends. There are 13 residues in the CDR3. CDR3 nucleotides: TGTGCCAGTTCCTCGAGGGGTACACATGAGCAGTTCTTC. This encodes CASSSRGTHEQFF.

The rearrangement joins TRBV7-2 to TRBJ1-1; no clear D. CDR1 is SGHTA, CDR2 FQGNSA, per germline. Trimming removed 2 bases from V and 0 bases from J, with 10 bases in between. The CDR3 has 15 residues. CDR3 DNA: TGTGCCAGCAGCTTATTTACTGTGATGAACACTGAAGCTTTCTTT. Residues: CASSLFTVMNTEAFF.

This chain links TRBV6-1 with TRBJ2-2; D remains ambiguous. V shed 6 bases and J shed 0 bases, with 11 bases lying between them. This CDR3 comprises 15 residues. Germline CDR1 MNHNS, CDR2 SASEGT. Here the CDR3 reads CASSPLWANTGELFF. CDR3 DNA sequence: TGTGCCAGCAGCCCCTTGTGGGCGAACACCGGGGAGCTGTTTTTT.

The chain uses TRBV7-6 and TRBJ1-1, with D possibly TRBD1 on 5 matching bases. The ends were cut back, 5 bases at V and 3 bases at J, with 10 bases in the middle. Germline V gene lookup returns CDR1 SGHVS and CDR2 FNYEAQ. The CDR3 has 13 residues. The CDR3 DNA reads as TGTGCCAGCAGCATAGGGACGGACACTGAAGCTTTCTTT. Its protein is CASSIGTDTEAFF.

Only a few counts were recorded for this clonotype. In nucleotides, the CDR3 is TGTGCCATCAGGAAGGGCGGGGCAGGGGATGGCTACACCTTC. Translating gives CAIRKGGAGDGYTF. The rearrangement joins TRBV10-3 to TRBJ1-2, with a weak D call TRBD1 (6 bases). V lost 6 bases and J lost 6, with 17 bases in between. This CDR3 is built from 14 residues. Germline loops: CDR1 ENHRY, CDR2 SYGVKD.

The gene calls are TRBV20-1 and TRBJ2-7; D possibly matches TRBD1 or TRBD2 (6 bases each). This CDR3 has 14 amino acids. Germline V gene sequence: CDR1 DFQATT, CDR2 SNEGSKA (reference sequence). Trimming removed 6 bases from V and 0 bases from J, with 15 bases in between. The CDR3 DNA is TGCAGTGCACCCCTCGGGGGCAACTCCTACGAGCAGTACTTC. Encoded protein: CSAPLGGNSYEQYF.

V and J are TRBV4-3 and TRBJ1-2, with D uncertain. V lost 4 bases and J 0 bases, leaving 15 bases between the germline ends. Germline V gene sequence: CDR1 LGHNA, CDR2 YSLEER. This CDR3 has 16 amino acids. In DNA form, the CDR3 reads TGCGCCAGCAGCCCGACACACCGAGTAGCTAACTATGGCTACACCTTC. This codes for CASSPTHRVANYGYTF.

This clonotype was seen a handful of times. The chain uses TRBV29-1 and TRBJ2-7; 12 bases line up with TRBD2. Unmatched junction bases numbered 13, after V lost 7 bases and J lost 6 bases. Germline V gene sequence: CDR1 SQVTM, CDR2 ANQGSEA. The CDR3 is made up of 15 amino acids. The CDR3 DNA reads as TGCAGCGCCCGGACTAGCGGGATGGCCCAAAGCGAGCAGTACTTC. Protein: CSARTSGMAQSEQYF.

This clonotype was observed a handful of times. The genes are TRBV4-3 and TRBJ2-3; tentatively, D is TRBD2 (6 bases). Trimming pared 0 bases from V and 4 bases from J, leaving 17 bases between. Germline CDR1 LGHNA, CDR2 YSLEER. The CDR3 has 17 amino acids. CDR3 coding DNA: TGCGCCAGCAGCCAAGAGGTTGGAGCGGGTGCAGCAGATACGCAGTATTTT. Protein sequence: CASSQEVGAGAADTQYF.

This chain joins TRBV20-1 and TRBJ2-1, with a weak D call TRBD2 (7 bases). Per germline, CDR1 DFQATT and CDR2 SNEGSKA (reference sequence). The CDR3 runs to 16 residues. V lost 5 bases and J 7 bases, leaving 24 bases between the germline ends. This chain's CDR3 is CSALTGGPLRGNEQFF. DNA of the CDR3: TGCAGTGCTCTAACGGGAGGACCACTTAGGGGGAATGAGCAGTTCTTC.

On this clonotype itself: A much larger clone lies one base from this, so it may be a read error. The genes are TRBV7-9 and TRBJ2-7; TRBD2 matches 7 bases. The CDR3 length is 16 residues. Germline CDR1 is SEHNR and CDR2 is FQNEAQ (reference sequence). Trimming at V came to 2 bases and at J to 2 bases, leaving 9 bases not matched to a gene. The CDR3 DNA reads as TGTGCCAGCAGCTTAATTCCAGCGGGGCCGGCCTACGAGCAGTACTTC. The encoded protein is CASSLIPAGPAYEQYF.

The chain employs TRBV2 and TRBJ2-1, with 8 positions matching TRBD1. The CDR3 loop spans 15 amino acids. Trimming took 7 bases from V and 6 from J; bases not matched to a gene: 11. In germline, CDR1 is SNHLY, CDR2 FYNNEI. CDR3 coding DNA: TGTGCCAGCAAAGAGCCAGGGGGCAGGGGCAATGAGCAGTTCTTC. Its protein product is CASKEPGGRGNEQFF. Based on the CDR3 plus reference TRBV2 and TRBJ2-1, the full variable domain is EPEVTQTPSHQVTQMGQEVILRCVPISNHLYFYWYRQILGQKVEFLVSFYNNEISEKSEIFDDQFSVERPDGSNFTLKIRSTKLEDSAMYFCASKEPGGRGNEQFFGPGTRLTVL.

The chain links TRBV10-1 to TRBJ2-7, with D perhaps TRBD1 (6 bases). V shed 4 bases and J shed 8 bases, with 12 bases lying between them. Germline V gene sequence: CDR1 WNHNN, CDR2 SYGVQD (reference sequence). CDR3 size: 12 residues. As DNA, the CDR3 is TGCGCCAGCAGTGTTGTTGGGGACAAGCAGTACTTC. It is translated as CASSVVGDKQYF.

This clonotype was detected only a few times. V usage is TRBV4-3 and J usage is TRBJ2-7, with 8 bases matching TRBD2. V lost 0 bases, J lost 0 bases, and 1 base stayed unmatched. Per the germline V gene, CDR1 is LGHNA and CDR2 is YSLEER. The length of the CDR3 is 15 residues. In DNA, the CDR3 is TGCGCCAGCAGCCAAGAGGGACTAGTCTCCTACGAGCAGTACTTC. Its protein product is CASSQEGLVSYEQYF.

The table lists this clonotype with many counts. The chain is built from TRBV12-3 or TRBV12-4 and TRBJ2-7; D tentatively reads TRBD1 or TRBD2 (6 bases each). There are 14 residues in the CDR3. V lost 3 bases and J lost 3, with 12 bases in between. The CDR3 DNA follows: TGTGCCAGCAGTTTCGGGGGCCCAGTCTACGAGCAGTACTTC. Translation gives CASSFGGPVYEQYF.

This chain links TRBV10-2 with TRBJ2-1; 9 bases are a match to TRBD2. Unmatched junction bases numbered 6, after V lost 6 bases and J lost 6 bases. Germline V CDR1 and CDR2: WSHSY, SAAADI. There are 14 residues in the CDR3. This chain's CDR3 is CASRGTSSGNEQFF. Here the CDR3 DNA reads TGCGCCAGCAGAGGGACTAGCTCGGGCAATGAGCAGTTCTTC.

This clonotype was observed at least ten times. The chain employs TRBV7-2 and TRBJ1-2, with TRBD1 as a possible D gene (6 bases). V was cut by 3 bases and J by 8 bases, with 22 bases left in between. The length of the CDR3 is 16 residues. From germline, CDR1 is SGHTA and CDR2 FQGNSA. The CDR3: CASSLSSWGTKNGYTF. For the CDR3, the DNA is TGTGCCAGCAGCTTGAGTTCATGGGGGACAAAGAACGGCTACACCTTC. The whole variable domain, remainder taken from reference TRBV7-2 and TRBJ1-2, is GAGVSQSPSNKVTEKGKDVELRCDPISGHTALYWYRQSLGQGLEFLIYFQGNSAPDKSGLPSDRFSAERTGGSVSTLTIQRTQQEDSAVYLCASSLSSWGTKNGYTFGSGTRLTVV.

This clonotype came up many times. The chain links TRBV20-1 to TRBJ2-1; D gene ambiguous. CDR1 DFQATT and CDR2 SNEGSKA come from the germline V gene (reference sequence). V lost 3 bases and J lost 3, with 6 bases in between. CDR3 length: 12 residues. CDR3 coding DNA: TGCAGTGCTAGCGAGTTCTACAATGAGCAGTTCTTC. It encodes CSASEFYNEQFF.

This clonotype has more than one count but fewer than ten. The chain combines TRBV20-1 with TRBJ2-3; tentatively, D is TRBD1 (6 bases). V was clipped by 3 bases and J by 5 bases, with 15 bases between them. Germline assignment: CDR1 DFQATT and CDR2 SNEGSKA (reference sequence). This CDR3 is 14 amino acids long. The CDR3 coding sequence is TGCAGTGCTAGGGATTCTCGAGGGGGAGATACGCAGTATTTT. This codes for CSARDSRGGDTQYF.

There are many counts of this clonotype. The chain's CDR3 is CASKKRGLYNEQFF. Here the CDR3 DNA reads TGTGCCAGCAAGAAGCGGGGGCTCTACAATGAGCAGTTCTTC. This chain links TRBV2 with TRBJ2-1, with 8 bases aligning to TRBD2. CDR3 length: 14 residues. The J segment lost 3 bases and the V segment lost 7 bases, leaving 5 bases of the junction unmatched. Germline V gives CDR1 SNHLY, CDR2 FYNNEI.